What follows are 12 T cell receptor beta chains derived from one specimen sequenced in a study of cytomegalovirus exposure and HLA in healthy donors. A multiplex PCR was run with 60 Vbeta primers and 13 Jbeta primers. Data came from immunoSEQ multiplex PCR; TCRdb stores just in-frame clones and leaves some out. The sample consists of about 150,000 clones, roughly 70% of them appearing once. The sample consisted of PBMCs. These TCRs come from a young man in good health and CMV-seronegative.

DNA of the CDR3: TGTGCCAGCAGTGAGACGGGGAATTCACCCCTCCACTTT. This translates into CASSETGNSPLHF. V usage is TRBV28 and J usage is TRBJ1-6; D not certain. This CDR3 is built from 13 residues. Trimming took 5 bases from V and 7 from J, leaving 9 bases between them. Germline CDR1 and CDR2: MDHEN and SYDVKM.

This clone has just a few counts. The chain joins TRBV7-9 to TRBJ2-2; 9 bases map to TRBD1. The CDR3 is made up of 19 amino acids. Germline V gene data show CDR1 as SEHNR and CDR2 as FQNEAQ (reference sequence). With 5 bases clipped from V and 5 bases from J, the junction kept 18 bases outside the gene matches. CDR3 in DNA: TGTGCCAGCAGCCCAAGGGTTTCTGCAGGACAGGGGAAAACCGGGGAGCTGTTTTTT. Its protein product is CASSPRVSAGQGKTGELFF.

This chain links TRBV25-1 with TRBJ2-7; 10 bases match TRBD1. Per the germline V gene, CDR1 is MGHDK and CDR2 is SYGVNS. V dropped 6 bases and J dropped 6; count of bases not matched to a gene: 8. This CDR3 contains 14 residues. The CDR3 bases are TGTGCCAGCAGCGACCGGGACAGGGGTGGCGAGCAGTACTTC. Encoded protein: CASSDRDRGGEQYF.

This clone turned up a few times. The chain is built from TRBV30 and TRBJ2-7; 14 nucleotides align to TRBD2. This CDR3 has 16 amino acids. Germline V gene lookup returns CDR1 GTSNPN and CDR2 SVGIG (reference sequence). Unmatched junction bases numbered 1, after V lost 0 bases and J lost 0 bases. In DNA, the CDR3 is TGTGCCTGGAGTGTAGGGACTAGCGGGGGCTCCTACGAGCAGTACTTC. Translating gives CAWSVGTSGGSYEQYF.

For the CDR3, the DNA is TGTGCCAGCAGTCTAGCGGGGCCGTACTACAATGAGCAGTTCTTC. It yields the protein CASSLAGPYYNEQFF. The chain has TRBV27 and TRBJ2-1, with 9 bases lining up with TRBD2. The CDR3 runs to 15 residues. J gave up 3 bases and V 5 bases, and 5 bases lay outside the gene matches. Germline V lookup: CDR1 MNHEY, CDR2 SMNVEV (reference sequence).

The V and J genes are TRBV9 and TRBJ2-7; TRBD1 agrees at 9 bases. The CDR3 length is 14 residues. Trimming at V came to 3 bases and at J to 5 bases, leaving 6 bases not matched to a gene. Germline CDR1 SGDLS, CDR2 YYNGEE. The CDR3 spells CASSGHRGLNEQYF. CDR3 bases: TGTGCCAGCAGCGGCCACAGGGGGCTTAACGAGCAGTACTTC. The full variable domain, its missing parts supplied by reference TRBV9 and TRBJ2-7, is DSGVTQTPKHLITATGQRVTLRCSPRSGDLSVYWYQQSLDQGLQFLIQYYNGEERAKGNILERFSAQQFPDLHSELNLSSLELGDSALYFCASSGHRGLNEQYFGPGTRLTVT.

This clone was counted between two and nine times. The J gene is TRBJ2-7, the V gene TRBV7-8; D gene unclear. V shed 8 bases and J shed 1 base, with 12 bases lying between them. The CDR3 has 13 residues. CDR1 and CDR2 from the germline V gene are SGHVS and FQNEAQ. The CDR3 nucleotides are TGTGCCAGCGAAACCGGGTCTTCCTACGAGCAGTACTTC. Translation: CASETGSSYEQYF. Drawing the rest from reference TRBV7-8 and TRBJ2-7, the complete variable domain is GAGVSQSPRYKVAKRGQDVALRCDPISGHVSLFWYQQALGQGPEFLTYFQNEAQLDKSGLPSDRFFAERPEGSVSTLKIQRTQQEDSAVYLCASETGSSYEQYFGPGTRLTVT.

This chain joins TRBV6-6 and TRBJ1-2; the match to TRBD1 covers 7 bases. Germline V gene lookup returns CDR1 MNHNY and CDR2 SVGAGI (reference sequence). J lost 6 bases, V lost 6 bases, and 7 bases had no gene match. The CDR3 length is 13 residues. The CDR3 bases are TGTGCCAGCAGCCCGGGACAGAATGATGGCTACACCTTC. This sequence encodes CASSPGQNDGYTF.

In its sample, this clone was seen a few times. The CDR3 here is CASSRVAGTTDTQYF. The CDR3 DNA sequence: TGTGCCAGCAGTCGAGTAGCGGGGACCACAGATACGCAGTATTTT. J is TRBJ2-3 and V is TRBV6-5, with 8 bases identical to TRBD2. CDR3 length: 15 residues. Germline CDR1 reads MNHEY; CDR2 reads SVGAGI. V lost 5 bases and J lost 2; bases outside the gene matches: 6.

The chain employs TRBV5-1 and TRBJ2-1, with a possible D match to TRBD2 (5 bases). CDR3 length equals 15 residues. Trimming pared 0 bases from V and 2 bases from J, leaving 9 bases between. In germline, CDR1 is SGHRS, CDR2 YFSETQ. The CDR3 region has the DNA TGCGCCAGCAGCTTGGAAGGAGGTGCCTACAATGAGCAGTTCTTC. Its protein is CASSLEGGAYNEQFF.

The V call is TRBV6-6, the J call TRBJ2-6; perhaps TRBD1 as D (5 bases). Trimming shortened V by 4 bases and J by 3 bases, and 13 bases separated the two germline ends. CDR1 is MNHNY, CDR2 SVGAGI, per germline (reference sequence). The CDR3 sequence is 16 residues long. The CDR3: CASSWGLDLGANVLTF. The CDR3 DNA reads TGTGCCAGCAGTTGGGGCCTGGACCTTGGGGCCAACGTCCTGACTTTC.

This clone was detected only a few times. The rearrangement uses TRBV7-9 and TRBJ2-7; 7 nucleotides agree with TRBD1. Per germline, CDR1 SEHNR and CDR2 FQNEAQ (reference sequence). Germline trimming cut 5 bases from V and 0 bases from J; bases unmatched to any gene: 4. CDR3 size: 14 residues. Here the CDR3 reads CASSAQGNSYEQYF. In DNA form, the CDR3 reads TGTGCCAGCAGCGCACAGGGGAACTCCTACGAGCAGTACTTC.